These T cell receptor beta chains were read from a single sample in a study of low-dose radiotherapy and immunotherapy resistance in tumors. TCRdb passed the reads through MiXCR, listing each CDR3 protein once. This table has about 30,000 distinct CDR3 sequences, approximately 54% appearing once. The source was PBMCs, collected after low-dose radiotherapy plus immunotherapy. These receptor sequences come from a male donor with gallbladder cancer. CDR3s include the opening cysteine and the closing phenylalanine or tryptophan. A D gene is named only where the DNA matches it firmly. Clone size is given for some rows only: seen once, a few or many times, or a class if the clone is expanded.

few,TRBV20-1,TRBJ2-5,TRBD2,TGCAGTGCGGACTCCGGGGGGGCGGTAGAGACCCAGTACTTC,CSADSGGAVETQYF
.,TRBV25-1,TRBJ2-5,.,TGTGCCAGCAGATTGGGTGAGACCCAGTACTTC,CASRLGETQYF
.,TRBV7-2,TRBJ1-4,.,TGTGCCAGCAGCTCAACAACTAATGAAAAACTGTTTTTT,CASSSTTNEKLFF
.,TRBV1,TRBJ2-3,.,TGCGCCAGCAGCCAAGGAGGATCGGCGCAGTATTTT,CASSQGGSAQYF
many,TRBV7-2,TRBJ2-3,TRBD2,TGTGCCAGCAGCCCACAAAGCGGGCGGGGGGGCCTCTCAGATACGCAGTATTTT,CASSPQSGRGGLSDTQYF
once,TRBV10-3,TRBJ2-2,TRBD2,TGTGCCATCTTGGGCGGGGGTTCCGGGGAGCTGTTTTTT,CAILGGGSGELFF
.,TRBV2,TRBJ2-5,TRBD1,TGTGCCAGCAGTGGACTCGGCAGGGGGAGCCAGACCCAGTACTTC,CASSGLGRGSQTQYF
many,TRBV13,TRBJ2-7,.,TGTGCCAGCAGCCTCTCTTCCGGGACCCTAACTTACTACGAGCAGTACTTC,CASSLSSGTLTYYEQYF
.,TRBV3-1,TRBJ1-5,.,TGTGCCAGCAGCCAAGGCCCGGGTAATGGCCAGCCCCAGCATTTT,CASSQGPGNGQPQHF
medium-sized,TRBV20-1,TRBJ2-1,TRBD2,TGCAGTGCTAGTCCCGAGGGGACTAGCACCTACAATGAGCAGTTCTTC,CSASPEGTSTYNEQFF
many,TRBV12-3/TRBV12-4,TRBJ2-5,.,TGTGCCAGCAGTTTTGGGATCTCCCAAGAGACCCAGTACTTC,CASSFGISQETQYF
many,TRBV19,TRBJ2-3,TRBD2,TGTGCCAGTAAGTGGACTAGCGGGAGGACAGATACGCAGTATTTT,CASKWTSGRTDTQYF
many,TRBV12-3/TRBV12-4,TRBJ2-3,.,TGTGCCAGCAGTGAGGGGACCCCTGAGGATACGCAGTATTTT,CASSEGTPEDTQYF
.,TRBV2,TRBJ2-1,TRBD2,TGTGCCAGCAGTGAAAGGGGACTAGCGGGAGCGAGTGTGCGGTTCTTC,CASSERGLAGASVRFF
.,TRBV2,TRBJ2-3,TRBD2,TGTGCCAGCAGTGCGGCATCTAGCGGGGGGGCCGGGTTGCGCACAGATACGCAGTATTTT,CASSAASSGGAGLRTDTQYF
.,TRBV14,TRBJ1-2,.,TGTGCCAGCAGCTCCCGGCCGCCTCGCTATGGCTACACCTTC,CASSSRPPRYGYTF
many,TRBV3-1,TRBJ1-2,TRBD1,TGTGCCAGCAGCCGACCGACAGGGGGCGCGGATCTGACCTTC,CASSRPTGGADLTF
few,TRBV6-5,TRBJ1-1,.,TGTGCCAGCAGACCCGGGAGAGGGGTCGCTGAAGCTTTCTTT,CASRPGRGVAEAFF
medium-sized,TRBV9,TRBJ2-7,TRBD1,TGTGCCAGCAGCGATGGACAGGGACGGGGTGAGCAGTACTTC,CASSDGQGRGEQYF
few,TRBV6-6,TRBJ2-2,.,TGTGCCAGCAGTTATGTCCCAGGCACCGGGGAGCTGTTTTTT,CASSYVPGTGELFF
many,TRBV6-2/TRBV6-3,TRBJ2-5,TRBD1,TGTGCCAGCAGTCCCACAGGGGGCGGCTTTGAGACCCAGTACTTC,CASSPTGGGFETQYF
once,TRBV6-2/TRBV6-3,TRBJ2-2,TRBD1,TGTGCCAGCAAGGCCTGGACAGGGGAGGTCGGGGAGCTGTTTTTT,CASKAWTGEVGELFF
.,TRBV10-3,TRBJ1-1,.,TGTGCCATCAGTGAGGGAATACAGAATGAAGCTTTCTTT,CAISEGIQNEAFF
few,TRBV7-2,TRBJ1-6,.,TGTGCCAGCAGCTTACAGGGTTATAATTCACCCCTCCACTTT,CASSLQGYNSPLHF
many,TRBV19,TRBJ1-1,TRBD1,TGTGCCAGTAGTACGCGGGACAGGGCGTTGAACACTGAAGCTTTCTTT,CASSTRDRALNTEAFF
.,TRBV29-1,TRBJ1-1,.,TGCAGCGTTGAAGTGGCGACTGAAGCTTTCTTT,CSVEVATEAFF
.,TRBV27,TRBJ1-1,.,TGTGCCAGCACCCAGGGAGCGGGGGTTCGGTGGGGAGCTGAAGCTTTCTTT,CASTQGAGVRWGAEAFF
.,TRBV6-5,TRBJ2-1,.,TGTGCCAGCAGTTACGAGGCTAGATACAATGAGCAGTTCTTC,CASSYEARYNEQFF
.,TRBV30,TRBJ2-3,TRBD2,TGTGCCTGGAGTGTCGGGTCTAGCGGGATGCGGACAGATACGCAGTATTTT,CAWSVGSSGMRTDTQYF
.,TRBV11-2,TRBJ2-3,.,TGTGCCAGCAGCTTAGCGGTATTCGATACGCAGTATTTT,CASSLAVFDTQYF
many,TRBV14,TRBJ2-7,.,TGTGCCAGCAGCCAAGGATGGGCCCGCTACGAGCAGTACTTC,CASSQGWARYEQYF
few,TRBV12-3/TRBV12-4,TRBJ2-7,TRBD1,TGTGCCAGCAGTTCATCGACAGGGTTTGACGAGCAGTACTTC,CASSSSTGFDEQYF
few,TRBV7-2,TRBJ1-5,.,TGTGCCAGCAGCTTAGACGGGGGTCGGAGAGATCAGCCCCAGCATTTT,CASSLDGGRRDQPQHF
many,TRBV5-1,TRBJ2-7,.,TGCGCCAGCAGACTTCCAGAGATGAGGGAGCAGTACTTC,CASRLPEMREQYF
.,TRBV7-3,TRBJ2-1,TRBD2,TGTGCCAGCAGCTCCCGACTAGCGCCATACAATGAGCAGTTCTTC,CASSSRLAPYNEQFF
medium-sized,TRBV2,TRBJ1-1,.,TGTGCCAGCAGTCGACAGTCAGTTAGCACTGAAGCTTTCTTT,CASSRQSVSTEAFF
many,TRBV12-3/TRBV12-4,TRBJ1-3,.,TGTGCCAGCAGTTCCTCAGTCCTCTCTGGAAACACCATATATTTT,CASSSSVLSGNTIYF
.,TRBV5-1,TRBJ1-1,.,TGCGCCAGCAGCTTGGCCGACCGACTGGAAGCTTTCTTT,CASSLADRLEAFF
.,TRBV6-6,TRBJ2-3,TRBD2,TGTGCCAGCACCAGAGCGGGGTCCGGGGATACGCAGTATTTT,CASTRAGSGDTQYF
few,TRBV12-3/TRBV12-4,TRBJ2-7,.,TGTGCCAGCAGCCCTCAAAGGACTGGGTTGAACTACGAGCAGTACTTC,CASSPQRTGLNYEQYF
many,TRBV20-1,TRBJ2-7,TRBD1,TGCAGTGCGGGGTCCAGGGGGCCCTACGAGCAGTACTTC,CSAGSRGPYEQYF